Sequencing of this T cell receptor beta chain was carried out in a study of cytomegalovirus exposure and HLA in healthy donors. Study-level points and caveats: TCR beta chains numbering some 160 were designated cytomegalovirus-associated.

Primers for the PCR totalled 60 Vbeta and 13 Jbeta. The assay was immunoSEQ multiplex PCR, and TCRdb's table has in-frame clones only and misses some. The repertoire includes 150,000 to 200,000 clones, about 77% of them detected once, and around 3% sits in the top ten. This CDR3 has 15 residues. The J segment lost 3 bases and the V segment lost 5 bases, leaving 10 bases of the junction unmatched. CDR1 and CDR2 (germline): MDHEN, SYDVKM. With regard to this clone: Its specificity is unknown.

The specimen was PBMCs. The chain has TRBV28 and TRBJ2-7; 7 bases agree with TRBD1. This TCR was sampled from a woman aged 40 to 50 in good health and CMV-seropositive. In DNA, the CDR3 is TGTGCCAGCAGTCCTACAGGGGCCCGGTACTACGAGCAGTACTTC. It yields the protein CASSPTGARYYEQYF.